These T cell receptor beta chains were read from a single sample in a study of technical replicates of blood from a few donors. TCRdb's table, derived via immunoSEQ multiplex PCR, lists solely in-frame clones and lacks some. The profile covers some 78,000 clones, with around 94% appearing a single time and 0.26% taken by the ten largest. The sequenced sample was T cells isolated from PBMCs. All receptors come from a human donor in good health. CDR3s include the opening cysteine and the closing phenylalanine or tryptophan. The D gene is left open where the match is weak. Rows give clone size only sometimes, using once, few, many, or a class for an expanded clone.

clone_size j_call v_call d_call cdr3_aa cdr3_nt
- TRBJ2-5 TRBV7-9 - CASSPTGNLKETQYF TGTGCCAGCAGCCCTACAGGGAATCTCAAAGAGACCCAGTACTTC
- TRBJ1-1 TRBV5-6 TRBD1 CASSPRTGMNTEAFF TGTGCCAGCAGCCCCCGGACAGGGATGAACACTGAAGCTTTCTTT
- TRBJ1-2 TRBV6-1 - CASLPTFSGDGYTF TGTGCCAGTCTACCGACCTTCTCCGGGGATGGCTACACCTTC
- TRBJ2-1 TRBV7-9 TRBD2 CASSPRLAGLVAEQFF TGTGCCAGCAGCCCCCGACTAGCGGGACTGGTGGCGGAGCAGTTCTTC
- TRBJ1-2 TRBV6-1 TRBD1 CASEQGRAGGYTF TGTGCCAGTGAACAGGGGCGAGCGGGTGGCTACACCTTC
- TRBJ1-1 TRBV2 TRBD1 CASDRVMFGAFF TGTGCCAGCGACAGGGTAATGTTCGGAGCTTTCTTT
- TRBJ2-1 TRBV5-1 - CASSLGPGNEQFF TGCGCCAGCAGCTTGGGTCCCGGCAATGAGCAGTTCTTC
- TRBJ2-1 TRBV2 TRBD2 CASRVSGSEDNEQFF TGTGCCAGCAGGGTTAGCGGGAGCGAGGACAATGAGCAGTTCTTC
once TRBJ2-5 TRBV27 - CASSFLTNQETQYF TGTGCCAGCAGTTTCTTGACTAACCAAGAGACCCAGTACTTC
- TRBJ2-7 TRBV28 - CASSPDSKLYF TGTGCCAGCAGTCCGGACAGTAAACTGTACTTC
- TRBJ2-7 TRBV28 - CASSLVSGAPLWSYEQYF TGTGCCAGCAGTTTGGTGTCAGGGGCTCCATTATGGTCCTACGAGCAGTACTTC
- TRBJ2-7 TRBV27 TRBD2 CASSSVAGNSYEQYF TGTGCCAGCAGTTCGGTAGCGGGGAACTCCTACGAGCAGTACTTC
- TRBJ2-7 TRBV2 TRBD2 CASRWAGGDEQYF TGTGCCAGCAGATGGGCGGGAGGCGACGAGCAGTACTTC
- TRBJ1-1 TRBV28 TRBD1 CASSFLGTGFTEAFF TGTGCCAGCAGTTTTTTGGGGACAGGTTTCACTGAAGCTTTCTTT
- TRBJ1-5 TRBV18 TRBD1 CASSGQGAWVSNQPQHF TGTGCCAGCTCTGGACAGGGGGCCTGGGTTAGCAATCAGCCCCAGCATTTT
few TRBJ1-2 TRBV7-9 TRBD1 CASSSTGDANYGYTF TGTGCCAGCAGCTCCACAGGGGACGCTAACTATGGCTACACCTTC
- TRBJ1-1 TRBV2 - CASVGLGVTEAFF TGTGCCAGTGTTGGGCTGGGAGTCACTGAAGCTTTCTTT
- TRBJ1-1 TRBV7-9 TRBD1 CASNSGTGMNTEAFF TGTGCCAGCAACTCCGGGACAGGGATGAATACTGAAGCTTTCTTT
- TRBJ1-2 TRBV6-1 TRBD1 CASSEGLQGVNYGYTF TGTGCCAGCAGTGAAGGGCTACAGGGGGTGAACTATGGCTACACCTTC
- TRBJ2-7 TRBV25-1 - CASSVPGTYEQYF TGTGCCAGCAGTGTTCCAGGGACCTACGAGCAGTACTTC
- TRBJ1-1 TRBV15 - CATLRRGVLNTEAFF TGTGCCACCTTAAGACGGGGGGTTCTGAACACTGAAGCTTTCTTT
- TRBJ1-2 TRBV2 - CASSEALGGGGYTF TGTGCCAGCAGTGAAGCGCTGGGGGGTGGTGGCTACACCTTC
- TRBJ2-5 TRBV4-2 - CASSQGSFEQETQYF TGTGCCAGCAGCCAAGGGTCTTTCGAGCAAGAGACCCAGTACTTC
- TRBJ1-2 TRBV2 TRBD1 CASMARTGSNYGYTF TGTGCCAGCATGGCCCGGACAGGGTCTAACTATGGCTACACCTTC
- TRBJ2-4 TRBV19 TRBD2 CASSIGTRNIQYF TGTGCCAGTAGTATCGGGACTAGAAACATTCAGTACTTC
few TRBJ1-1 TRBV4-2 - CASSLNTRQDEAFF TGTGCCAGCAGCCTCAATACACGACAAGACGAAGCTTTCTTT
- TRBJ2-7 TRBV4-1 - CASSQNFGTQSSYEQYF TGCGCCAGCAGCCAAAATTTCGGGACACAAAGCTCCTACGAGCAGTACTTC
- TRBJ2-5 TRBV9 TRBD1 CASSDSGQETQYF TGTGCCAGCAGCGATTCGGGACAGGAGACCCAGTACTTC
- TRBJ1-5 TRBV1 - CTSSQEDRGEDNQPQHF TGCACCAGCAGCCAAGAGGACAGGGGGGAAGATAATCAGCCCCAGCATTTT
- TRBJ1-5 TRBV5-8 TRBD1 CASSLVRGANEGNQPQHF TGTGCCAGCAGCTTGGTCAGGGGGGCGAATGAGGGCAATCAGCCCCAGCATTTT
once TRBJ2-7 TRBV5-1 TRBD1 CASSLVGVWDRGHYEQYF TGCGCCAGCAGCTTGGTAGGAGTTTGGGACAGGGGACATTACGAGCAGTACTTC
- TRBJ1-1 TRBV29-1 TRBD1 CSGGQVGGEAFF TGCAGCGGTGGACAGGTCGGGGGCGAAGCTTTCTTT
- TRBJ2-7 TRBV5-1 TRBD1 CASSYRDRDNEQYF TGCGCCAGCAGCTATCGGGACAGGGACAACGAGCAGTACTTC
- TRBJ1-4 TRBV18 - CASSSSVISEKLFF TGTGCCAGCTCATCCTCTGTAATATCGGAAAAACTGTTTTTT
- TRBJ1-6 TRBV15 - CATSRDRVENSPLHF TGTGCCACCAGCAGAGACAGGGTAGAGAATTCACCCCTCCACTTT
once TRBJ2-3 TRBV6-4 TRBD2 CASAAGEADTQYF TGTGCCAGCGCAGCGGGGGAGGCGGATACGCAGTATTTT
- TRBJ2-5 TRBV15 TRBD1 CATSAYKDRGYHQETQYF TGTGCCACCAGCGCCTACAAGGACAGGGGGTACCATCAAGAGACCCAGTACTTC
- TRBJ2-7 TRBV25-1 - CASSGLQGHLREQYF TGTGCCAGCAGTGGACTTCAAGGACACCTACGAGAGCAGTACTTC
- TRBJ1-6 TRBV19 - CASSIGEGGNSPLHF TGTGCCAGTAGTATAGGGGAGGGTGGTAATTCACCCCTCCACTTT
- TRBJ2-7 TRBV7-6 - CASSLALGTGYEQYF TGTGCCAGCAGCTTAGCTCTGGGGACTGGCTACGAGCAGTACTTC
- TRBJ2-1 TRBV7-2 TRBD2 CAQQVKGGLEMWQFF TGTGCCCAGCAAGTAAAAGGGGGACTAGAGATGTGGCAGTTCTTC
once TRBJ2-1 TRBV7-9 - CASSKPSGSEQFF TGTGCCAGCAGCAAACCCTCGGGGAGTGAGCAGTTCTTC
- TRBJ1-1 TRBV29-1 - CSVNMNTEAFF TGCAGCGTAAACATGAACACTGAAGCTTTCTTT